This entry concerns a single T cell receptor beta chain. Its antigen is as yet unknown. The entry originates in a study of PD-1 blockade in classical Hodgkin lymphoma. Study outcomes and limitations: Complete responders started with a diversity level that resembled newly diagnosed patients at baseline. Before treatment, TCR diversity in newly diagnosed patients was reportedly lower than in healthy donors. Unlike CD8+ TCR diversity, which did not rise significantly by C4D1, CD4+ TCR diversity did. Undefined causes, possibly disease activity or prior therapy, underlie the repertoire differences.

Time point defined: cycle 4 day 1 (C4D1), after 5 to 7 weeks of nivolumab. Patients all relapsed after autologous stem cell transplantation, and there was variation in brentuximab vedotin exposure. With 8 bases removed from V and 6 bases from J, the gap between germline ends came to 13 bases. The CDR3 covers 12 residues. In germline, CDR1 is WSHSY, CDR2 SAAADI. Profiling relied on immunoSEQ multiplex PCR, and the TCRdb table lists in-frame clones only, not all of them. The sample consists of about 61,000 clones, roughly nine tenths of them appearing once. The rearrangement links TRBV10-2 to TRBJ1-2, with D maybe TRBD1 (6 bases). The TCR comes from a human donor with classical Hodgkin lymphoma. The source was peripheral blood mononuclear cells (PBMCs), collected before the fourth cycle of nivolumab. The CDR3 DNA follows: TGCGCCAGCCGGGACATGAAGGATGGCTACACCTTC. It codes for CASRDMKDGYTF.